There are many counts of the clone carrying this T cell receptor (beta chain). Its matching antigen is unknown. The entry originates in a study of regulatory T cells in long-lasting Graves disease. Libraries of TCR beta came from iRepertoire HTBI primers plus Arm-PCR of CDR3 regions. TCRdb called the multiplex PCR reads again in MiXCR, with one record for every CDR3 protein. Here the sample spans about 300,000 distinct CDR3 sequences, 15% to 20% being singletons. Notes on the study in general: Among the persistent patients, roughly 2,500 public clonotypes were shared, more than the approximately 960 shared among new patients.

J gave up 2 bases and V 7 bases, and 2 bases lay outside the gene matches. The CDR3 is 14 residues long. The V gene's germline CDR1 is SNHLY and CDR2 FYNNEI. Regarding time point: newly diagnosed GD, antithyroid drugs for less than 3 months. With RNA extracted from PBMCs as input, the TCR library was made. The chain joins TRBV2 to TRBJ2-2, with 9 positions matching TRBD1. Sequencing used peripheral blood mononuclear cells (PBMCs), obtained at new diagnosis, from a patient treated with antithyroid drugs. The sequence derives from a female donor with Graves disease. CDR3 loop: CASKGQGNTGELFF. In DNA, the CDR3 is TGTGCCAGCAAGGGACAGGGAAACACCGGGGAGCTGTTTTTT.